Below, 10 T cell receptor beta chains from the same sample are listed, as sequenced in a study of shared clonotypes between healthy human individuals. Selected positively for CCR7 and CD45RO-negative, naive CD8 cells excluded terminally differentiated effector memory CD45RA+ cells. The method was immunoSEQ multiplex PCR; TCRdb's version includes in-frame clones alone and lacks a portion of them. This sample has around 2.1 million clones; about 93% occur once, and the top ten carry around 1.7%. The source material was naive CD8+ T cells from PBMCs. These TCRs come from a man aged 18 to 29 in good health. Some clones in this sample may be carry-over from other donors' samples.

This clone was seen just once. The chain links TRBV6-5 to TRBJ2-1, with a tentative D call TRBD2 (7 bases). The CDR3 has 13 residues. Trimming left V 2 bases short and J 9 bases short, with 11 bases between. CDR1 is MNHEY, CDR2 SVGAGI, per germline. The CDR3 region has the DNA TGTGCCAGCAGTTACGGGGGGGCGGGTGAGCAGTTCTTC. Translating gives CASSYGGAGEQFF.

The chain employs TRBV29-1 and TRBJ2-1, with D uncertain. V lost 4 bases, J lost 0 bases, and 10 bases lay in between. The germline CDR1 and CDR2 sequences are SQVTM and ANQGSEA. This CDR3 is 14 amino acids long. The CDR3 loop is CSVVGLFSYNEQFF. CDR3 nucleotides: TGCAGCGTTGTTGGGCTTTTCTCCTACAATGAGCAGTTCTTC.

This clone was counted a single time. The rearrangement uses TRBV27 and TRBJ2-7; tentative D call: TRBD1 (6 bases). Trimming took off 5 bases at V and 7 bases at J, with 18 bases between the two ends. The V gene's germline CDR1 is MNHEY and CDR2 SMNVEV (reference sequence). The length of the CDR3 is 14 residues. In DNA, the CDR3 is TGTGCCAGCAGTCAATCGCCACAGGGTCATGAGCAGTACTTC. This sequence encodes CASSQSPQGHEQYF.

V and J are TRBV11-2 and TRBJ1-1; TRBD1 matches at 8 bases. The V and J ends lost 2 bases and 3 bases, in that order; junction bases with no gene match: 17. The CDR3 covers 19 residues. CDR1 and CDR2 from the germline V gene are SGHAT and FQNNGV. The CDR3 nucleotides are TGTGCCAGCAGCTTATACTCGGCGAGGGGGTCAGGGGGCCACACTGAAGCTTTCTTT. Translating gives CASSLYSARGSGGHTEAFF.

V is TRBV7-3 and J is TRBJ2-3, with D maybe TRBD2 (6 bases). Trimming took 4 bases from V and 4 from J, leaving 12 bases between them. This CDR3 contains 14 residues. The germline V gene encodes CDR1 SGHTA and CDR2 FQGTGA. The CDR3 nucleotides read TGTGCCAGCAGCTACAACGGGGGAGCAGATACGCAGTATTTT. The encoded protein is CASSYNGGADTQYF.

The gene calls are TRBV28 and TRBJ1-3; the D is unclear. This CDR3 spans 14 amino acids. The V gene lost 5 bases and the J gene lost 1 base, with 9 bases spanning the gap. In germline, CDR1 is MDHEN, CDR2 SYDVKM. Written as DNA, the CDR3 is TGTGCCAGCAGTGCCAGGAGTTCTGGAAACACCATATATTTT. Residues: CASSARSSGNTIYF.

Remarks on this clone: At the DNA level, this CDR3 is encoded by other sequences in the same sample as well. CDR3 in DNA: TGTGCCAGCAGCGTAGTCCCCCTCGACTCCTACAATGAGCAGTTCTTC. This translates into CASSVVPLDSYNEQFF. The chain joins TRBV9 to TRBJ2-1; D not certain. Germline CDR1 reads SGDLS; CDR2 reads YYNGEE. Trimming took off 0 bases at V and 0 bases at J, with 10 bases between the two ends. This CDR3 contains 16 residues. Supplemented by reference TRBV9 and TRBJ2-1, the full variable domain reads DSGVTQTPKHLITATGQRVTLRCSPRSGDLSVYWYQQSLDQGLQFLIQYYNGEERAKGNILERFSAQQFPDLHSELNLSSLELGDSALYFCASSVVPLDSYNEQFFGPGTRLTVL.

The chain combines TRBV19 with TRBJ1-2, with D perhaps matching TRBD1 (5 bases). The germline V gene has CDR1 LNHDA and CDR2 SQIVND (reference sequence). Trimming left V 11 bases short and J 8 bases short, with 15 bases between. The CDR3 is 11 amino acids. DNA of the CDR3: TGTGCCGGAGACAGTGGCCGCGGCTACACCTTC. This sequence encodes CAGDSGRGYTF. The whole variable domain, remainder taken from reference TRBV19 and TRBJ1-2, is DGGITQSPKYLFRKEGQNVTLSCEQNLNHDAMYWYRQDPGQGLRLIYYSQIVNDFQKGDIAEGYSVSREKKESFPLTVTSAQKNPTAFYLCAGDSGRGYTFGSGTRLTVV.

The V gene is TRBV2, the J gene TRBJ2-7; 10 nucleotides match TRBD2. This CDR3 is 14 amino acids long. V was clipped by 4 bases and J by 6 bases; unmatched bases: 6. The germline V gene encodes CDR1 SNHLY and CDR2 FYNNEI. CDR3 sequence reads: CASSGSSGRTEQYF. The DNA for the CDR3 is TGTGCCAGCAGTGGTAGTAGCGGGAGGACCGAGCAGTACTTC.

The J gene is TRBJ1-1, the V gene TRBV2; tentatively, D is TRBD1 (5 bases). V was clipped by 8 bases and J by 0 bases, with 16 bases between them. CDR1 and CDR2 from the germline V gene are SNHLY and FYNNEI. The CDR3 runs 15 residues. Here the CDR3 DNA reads TGTGCCAGCCCGGGGGGACTCGTGATGAACACTGAAGCTTTCTTT. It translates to CASPGGLVMNTEAFF.